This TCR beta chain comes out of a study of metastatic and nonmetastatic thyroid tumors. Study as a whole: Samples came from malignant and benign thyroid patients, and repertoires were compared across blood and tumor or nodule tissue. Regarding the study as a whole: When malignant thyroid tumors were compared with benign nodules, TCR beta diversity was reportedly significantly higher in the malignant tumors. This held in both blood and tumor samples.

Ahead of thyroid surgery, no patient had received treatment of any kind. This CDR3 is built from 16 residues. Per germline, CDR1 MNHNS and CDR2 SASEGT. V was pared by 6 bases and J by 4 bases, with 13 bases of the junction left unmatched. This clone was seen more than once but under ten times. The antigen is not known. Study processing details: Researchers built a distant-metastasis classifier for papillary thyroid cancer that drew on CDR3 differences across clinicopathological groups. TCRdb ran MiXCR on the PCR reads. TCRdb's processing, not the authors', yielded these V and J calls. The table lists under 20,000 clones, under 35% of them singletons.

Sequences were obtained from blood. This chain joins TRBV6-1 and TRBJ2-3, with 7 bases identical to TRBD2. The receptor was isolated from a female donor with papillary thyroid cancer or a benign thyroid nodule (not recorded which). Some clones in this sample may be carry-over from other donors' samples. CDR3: CASRTPAGRFPDTQYF. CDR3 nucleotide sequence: TGTGCCAGCAGGACCCCAGCGGGACGTTTTCCAGATACGCAGTATTTT.